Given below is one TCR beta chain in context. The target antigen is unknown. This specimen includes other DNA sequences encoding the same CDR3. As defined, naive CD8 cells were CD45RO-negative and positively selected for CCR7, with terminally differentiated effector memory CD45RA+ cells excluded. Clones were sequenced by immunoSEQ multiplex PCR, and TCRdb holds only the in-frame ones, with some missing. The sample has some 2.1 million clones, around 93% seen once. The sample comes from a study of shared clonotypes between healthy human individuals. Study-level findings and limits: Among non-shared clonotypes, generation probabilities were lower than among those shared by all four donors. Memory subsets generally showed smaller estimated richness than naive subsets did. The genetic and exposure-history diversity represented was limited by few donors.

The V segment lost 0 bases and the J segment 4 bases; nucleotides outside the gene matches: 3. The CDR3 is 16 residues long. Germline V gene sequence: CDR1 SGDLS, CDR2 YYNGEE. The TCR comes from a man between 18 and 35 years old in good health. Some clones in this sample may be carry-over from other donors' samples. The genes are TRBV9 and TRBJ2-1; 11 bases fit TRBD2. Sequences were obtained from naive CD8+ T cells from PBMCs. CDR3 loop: CASSVDGTSGYNEQFF. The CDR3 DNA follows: TGTGCCAGCAGCGTAGATGGGACTAGCGGTTACAATGAGCAGTTCTTC.